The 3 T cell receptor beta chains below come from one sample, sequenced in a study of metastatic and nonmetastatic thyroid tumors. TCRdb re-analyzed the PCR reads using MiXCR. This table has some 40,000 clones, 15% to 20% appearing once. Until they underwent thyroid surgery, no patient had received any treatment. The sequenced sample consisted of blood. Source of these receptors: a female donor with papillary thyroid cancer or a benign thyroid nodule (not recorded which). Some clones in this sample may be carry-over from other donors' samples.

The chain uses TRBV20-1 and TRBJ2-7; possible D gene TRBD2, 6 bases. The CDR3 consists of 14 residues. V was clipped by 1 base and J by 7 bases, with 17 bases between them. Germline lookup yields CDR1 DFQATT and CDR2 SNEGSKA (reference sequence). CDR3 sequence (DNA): TGCAGTGCTAGAGGCTCAGGGCGGGGTGGAGAGCAGTACTTC. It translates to CSARGSGRGGEQYF.

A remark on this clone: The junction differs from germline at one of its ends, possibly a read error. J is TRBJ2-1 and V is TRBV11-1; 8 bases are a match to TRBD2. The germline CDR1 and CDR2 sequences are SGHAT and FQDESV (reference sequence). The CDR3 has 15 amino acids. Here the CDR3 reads CASSWSGSEANEQFF. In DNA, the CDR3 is TGTGCCAGTAGCTGGAGCGGGAGCGAGGCCAATGAGCAGTTCTTC.

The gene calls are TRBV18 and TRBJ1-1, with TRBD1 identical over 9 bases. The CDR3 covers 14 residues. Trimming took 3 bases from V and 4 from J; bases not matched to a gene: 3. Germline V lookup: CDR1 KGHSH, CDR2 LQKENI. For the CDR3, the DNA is TGTGCCAGCTCACCGACAGGGGGGGTCACTGAAGCTTTCTTT. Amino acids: CASSPTGGVTEAFF.